This T cell receptor (beta chain) derives from a study of blood T cell repertoires in COVID-19. Authors' analysis steps: Reference gene primer amplification gave nucleated cell count estimates. Using immunoSEQ multiplex PCR, the repertoire was profiled, and TCRdb retains in-frame clones only, with some absent. Clone size and V and J calls were adopted from that table, with D and trimming inferred from the DNA. The table has 300,000 to 400,000 clones, about 88% seen once. The CDR3 totals 14 residues. Trimming took 0 bases from V and 4 from J; bases not matched to a gene: 0. Germline V CDR1 and CDR2: SEHNR, FQNEAQ (reference sequence). Participants, 18 to 89 years old, spanned around 25 US areas. Cohorts were determined from participant-reported clinical history.

The sequence was obtained from a woman in her thirties who had recovered from COVID-19. The specimen sequenced was PBMCs or T cells enriched from blood (not recorded which). The V gene is TRBV7-9, the J gene TRBJ1-3; 7 bases are shared with TRBD1. The CDR3 region has the DNA TGTGCCAGCAGCTTAGCAGGGGGCGGAAACACCATATATTTT. This translates into CASSLAGGGNTIYF.